The clone carrying this T cell receptor beta chain showed up many times. These data originate in a study of regulatory T cells in long-lasting Graves disease. Overall study context: Under 3 months of antithyroid drugs had been taken by newly diagnosed Graves' patients.

CDR1 and CDR2 from the germline V gene are SEHNR and FQNEAQ (reference sequence). The CDR3 totals 18 residues. Losses at the gene ends were 1 base for V and 2 bases for J; bases not matched to a gene: 8. With iRepertoire HTBI primers and Arm-PCR of CDR3 regions, TCR beta libraries were built. TCRdb reanalysed the multiplex PCR reads using MiXCR and keeps one entry per CDR3 protein. This sample has about 540,000 distinct CDR3 sequences, with roughly 13% found just once. Time point: newly diagnosed GD, antithyroid drugs for less than 3 months. The TCR library was made from RNA extracted from PBMCs. The same specimen was also included in a second study, on T cells in Graves' hyperthyroidism and ophthalmopathy. As reported in that work: The TCR CDR3 was amplified in a first-round RT-PCR using the HTBI primer set.

The sequencing here drew on peripheral blood mononuclear cells (PBMCs), taken at new diagnosis, from a patient treated with antithyroid drugs. The TCR sequence derives from a man younger than 45 with Graves disease. The rearrangement links TRBV7-9 to TRBJ2-1; TRBD2 agrees at 10 bases. The CDR3 bases are TGTGCCAGCAGCTTAGATTGGCCTAGCGGGAGACCCTACAATGAGCAGTTCTTC. Protein: CASSLDWPSGRPYNEQFF.